A single sample gave rise to the 7 T cell receptor beta chains below, sequenced in a study of tissue T cells after allogeneic stem cell transplantation (dated by TCRdb to between 2022 and 2023). The library was made by the immunoSEQ multiplex PCR assay. The source is immuneACCESS, and TCRdb retained only in-frame sequences with V and J called. Part of the clones is not carried over; for the studies checked, unresolved V genes explain less than half of this, and the remainder is unexplained. Counted in this sample were about 4,900 clones; approximately 47% of them appeared once. Roughly 20% of the sample lies in the top ten. Sample time point, as interpreted from the label and publication: mouse harvest day 14 after allogeneic transplant. Mouse grafts combined 10^7 T-cell-depleted bone marrow cells with 10^6 splenic CD5+ T cells, given via tail vein injection. Sequenced: gut tissue. Every receptor here comes from a female BALB/c mouse given C57BL/6 T cells with graft-versus-host disease after an allogeneic hematopoietic cell transplant.

For this clone: These gene names are mouse names. The sequenced part of the CDR3 DNA is TGTGCCAGCCGACAAAACACAGAAGTCTTC. Protein product: CASRQNTEVF. The full CDR3 protein reads CASRQNTEVFF. V is TRBV15 and J is TRBJ1-1; D is undetermined. The read ends 1 residue shy of where the CDR3 ends; the end is completed using the germline J gene. The CDR3 loop spans 11 amino acids. CDR1 and CDR2 from the germline V gene are SGHND and FRSKSL. V gave up 8 bases and J gave up 1 base, with 5 bases separating them.

This clone appeared a few times. Gene labels here are mouse ones. The observed sequence ends 1 residue before the CDR3 terminus, with the missing tail filled in from the germline J gene. V is TRBV3 and J is TRBJ2-7; D may be TRBD1 (6 bases). The V end lost 3 bases, the J end lost 0 bases, and 9 bases lay between the germline ends. Germline V gives CDR1 SNHLY, CDR2 FYNGKV (reference sequence). The CDR3 is 14 residues long. The CDR3 here is CASSLWDNSYEQYF. The sequenced part of the CDR3 DNA is TGTGCCAGCAGCTTGTGGGACAACTCCTATGAACAGTAC.

Only a few counts were recorded for this clone. The listed genes are named as in mouse. The sequence runs out 1 residue before the end of the CDR3; the remainder is reconstructed from the germline J gene. The V and J genes are TRBV5 and TRBJ2-2; 8 bases fit TRBD2. The CDR3 is 16 amino acids. The V segment lost 1 base and the J segment 3 bases; nucleotides outside the gene matches: 4. Germline V gives CDR1 LGHNA, CDR2 YNLKQL (reference sequence). This CDR3 reads CASSQAGGRDTGQLYF. The covered CDR3 bases are TGTGCCAGCAGCCAAGCGGGGGGGCGGGACACCGGGCAGCTCTAC.

This clone was counted a few times. These gene names are mouse names. Sequencing ends 1 residue short of the CDR3 end; the germline J gene provides the rest. The chain links TRBV19 to TRBJ1-3; D gene uncertain. V dropped 5 bases and J dropped 5 bases, with 8 bases sitting between them. The CDR3 has 12 residues. Germline CDR1 reads FNHDT; CDR2 reads SITEND (reference sequence). Partial CDR3 DNA: TGTGCCAGCAGCCCCCAGAGAAATACGCTCTAT. Amino acid sequence: CASSPQRNTLY. The entire CDR3 sequence reads CASSPQRNTLYF.

Remarks on this clone: Germline and genes: mouse. The CDR3 end falls 1 residue outside the read, so it is completed with the germline J gene. The chain combines TRBV13-3 with TRBJ1-4; 10 nucleotides match TRBD1. V lost 5 bases and J lost 1; bases outside the gene matches: 2. The V gene's germline CDR1 is NNHDY and CDR2 SYVADS. The length of the CDR3 is 15 residues. This chain's CDR3 is CASSRDRGSNERLFF. CDR3 DNA, as far as it was read: TGTGCCAGCAGCCGGGACAGGGGTTCCAACGAAAGATTATTT.

Remarks on this clone: Gene names follow the mouse nomenclature. The DNA read from the CDR3 is TGTGCCAGCAGTATGTATCAGTATAATTCGCCCCTCTAC. Protein sequence: CASSMYQYNSPLY. In full, the CDR3 is CASSMYQYNSPLYF. The gene calls are TRBV19 and TRBJ1-6; D ambiguous. The read halts 1 residue ahead of the CDR3 end, with the missing end drawn from the germline J gene. TRBJ1-6 is treated as an ORF (open reading frame) with a function not yet certain. From germline, CDR1 is FNHDT and CDR2 SITEND (reference sequence). This CDR3 contains 14 residues. Trimming pared 2 bases from V and 4 bases from J, leaving 7 bases between.

Remarks on this clone: Here the gene names and germline are mouse. The read is 1 residue too short to cover the CDR3 end, so that end is filled in from the germline J gene. This sequence joins TRBV5 and TRBJ2-7; D is perhaps TRBD1 (6 bases). The CDR3 consists of 15 residues. Germline lookup yields CDR1 LGHNA and CDR2 YNLKQL (reference sequence). Trimming took 0 bases from V and 0 from J, leaving 9 bases between them. CDR3 loop: CASSQEEGDSYEQYF. CDR3 DNA (partial): TGTGCCAGCAGCCAAGAGGAGGGGGACTCCTATGAACAGTAC.